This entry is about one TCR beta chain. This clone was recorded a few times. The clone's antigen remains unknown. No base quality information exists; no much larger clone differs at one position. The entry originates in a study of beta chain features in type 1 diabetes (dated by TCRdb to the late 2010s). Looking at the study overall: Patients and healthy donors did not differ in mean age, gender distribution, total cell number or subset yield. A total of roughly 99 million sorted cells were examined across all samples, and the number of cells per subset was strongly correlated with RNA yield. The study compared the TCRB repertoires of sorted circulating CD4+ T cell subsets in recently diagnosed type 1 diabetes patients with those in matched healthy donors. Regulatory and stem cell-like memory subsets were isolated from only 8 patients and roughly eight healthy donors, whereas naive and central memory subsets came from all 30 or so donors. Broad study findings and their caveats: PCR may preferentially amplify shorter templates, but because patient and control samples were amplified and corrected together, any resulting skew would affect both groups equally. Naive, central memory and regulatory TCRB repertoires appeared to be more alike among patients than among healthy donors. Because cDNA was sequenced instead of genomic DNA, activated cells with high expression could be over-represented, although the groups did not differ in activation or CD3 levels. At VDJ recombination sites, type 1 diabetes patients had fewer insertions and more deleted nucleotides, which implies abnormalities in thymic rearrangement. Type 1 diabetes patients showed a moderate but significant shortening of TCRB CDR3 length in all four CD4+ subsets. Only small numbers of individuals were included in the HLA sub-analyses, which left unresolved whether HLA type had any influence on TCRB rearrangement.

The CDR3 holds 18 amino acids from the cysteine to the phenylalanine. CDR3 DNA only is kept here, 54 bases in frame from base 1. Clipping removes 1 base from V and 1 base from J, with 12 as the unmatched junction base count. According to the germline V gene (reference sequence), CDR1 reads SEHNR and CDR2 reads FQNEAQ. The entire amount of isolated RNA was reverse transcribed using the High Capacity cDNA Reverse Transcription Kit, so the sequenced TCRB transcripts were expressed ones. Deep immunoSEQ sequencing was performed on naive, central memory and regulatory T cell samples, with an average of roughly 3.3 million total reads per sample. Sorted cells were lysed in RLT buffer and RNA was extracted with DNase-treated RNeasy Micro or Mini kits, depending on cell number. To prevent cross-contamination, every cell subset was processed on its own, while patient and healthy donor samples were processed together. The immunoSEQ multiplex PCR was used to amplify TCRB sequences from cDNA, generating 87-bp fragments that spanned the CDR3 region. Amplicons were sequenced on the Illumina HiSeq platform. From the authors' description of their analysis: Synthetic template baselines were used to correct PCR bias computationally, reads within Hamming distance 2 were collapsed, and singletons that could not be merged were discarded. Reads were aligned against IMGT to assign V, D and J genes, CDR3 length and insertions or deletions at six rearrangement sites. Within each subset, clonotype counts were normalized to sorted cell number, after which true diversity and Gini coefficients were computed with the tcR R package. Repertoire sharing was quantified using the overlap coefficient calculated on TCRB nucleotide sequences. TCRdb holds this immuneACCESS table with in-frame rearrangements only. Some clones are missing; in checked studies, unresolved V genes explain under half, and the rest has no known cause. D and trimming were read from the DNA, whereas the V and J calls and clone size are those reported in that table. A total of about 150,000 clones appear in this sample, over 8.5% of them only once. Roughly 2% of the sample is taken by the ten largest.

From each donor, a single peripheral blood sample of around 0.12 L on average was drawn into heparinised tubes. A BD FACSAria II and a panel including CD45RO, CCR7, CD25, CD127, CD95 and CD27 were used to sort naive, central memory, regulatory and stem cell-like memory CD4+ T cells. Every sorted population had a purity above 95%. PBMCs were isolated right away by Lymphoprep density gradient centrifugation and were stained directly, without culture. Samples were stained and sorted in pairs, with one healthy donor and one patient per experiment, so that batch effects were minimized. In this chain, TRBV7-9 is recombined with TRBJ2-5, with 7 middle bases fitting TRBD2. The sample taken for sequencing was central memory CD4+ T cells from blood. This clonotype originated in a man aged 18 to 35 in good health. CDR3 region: CASSLGRQRGYTQETQYF. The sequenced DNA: TGTGCCAGCAGCTTAGGTAGACAGCGGGGATATACCCAAGAGACCCAGTACTTC.